A selection of T cell receptor beta chains follows, all from one sample in a study of blood T cell repertoires in COVID-19. Assay used: immunoSEQ multiplex PCR; TCRdb lists only in-frame clones, some missing. The table includes 150,000 to 200,000 clones, around 81% detected once. What was sequenced was peripheral blood. These TCRs come from a woman over 75 with COVID-19, enrolled during active disease. CDR3s include the opening cysteine and the closing phenylalanine or tryptophan. D genes are given only for firm matches. Rows may omit the clone size; those that give it use once, few, many or a size class.

j_call d_call v_call clone_size cdr3_nt cdr3_aa
TRBJ1-5 - TRBV19 once TGTGCCAGTAGTATTCGGGGGTTCTATGGCAATCAGCCCCAGCATTTT CASSIRGFYGNQPQHF
TRBJ2-2 TRBD2 TRBV4-2 - TGTGCCAGCAGCCAAGAGGGACTAGCGGGGGTAACCGGGGAGCTGTTTTTT CASSQEGLAGVTGELFF
TRBJ2-7 - TRBV4-3 - TGCGCCAGCAGCCAAGCCTACGGCTCCTACGAGCAGTACTTC CASSQAYGSYEQYF
TRBJ2-7 TRBD1 TRBV28 - TGTGCCAGCAGTCCCATGGACAGGGTCGGGTACGAGCAGTACTTC CASSPMDRVGYEQYF
TRBJ2-3 - TRBV5-1 - TGCGCCAGCAGCTTAGGGGGTACCGCAGATACGCAGTATTTT CASSLGGTADTQYF
TRBJ2-2 TRBD2 TRBV4-2 - TGTGCCAGCAGCCAAGTGGGGACTAGCGGGGGCAGGACCGGGGAGCTGTTTTTT CASSQVGTSGGRTGELFF
TRBJ2-5 - TRBV6-5 - TGTGCCAGCAGTTACTCGATAACACATCAAGAGACCCAGTACTTC CASSYSITHQETQYF
TRBJ2-2 TRBD2 TRBV19 - TGTGCCAGTAGTATCCACCTAGCGGCCACCGGGGAGCTGTTTTTT CASSIHLAATGELFF
TRBJ2-2 TRBD1 TRBV24-1 - TGTGCCACCAGCGGGTCGACAGGGGCCACCGGGGAGCTGTTTTTT CATSGSTGATGELFF
TRBJ1-6 TRBD1 TRBV5-1 - TGCGCCAGCAGCCAAGGGACAGGGAGTTCACCCCTCCACTTT CASSQGTGSSPLHF
TRBJ2-2 TRBD1 TRBV10-3 few TGTGCCATCAGTGACCAGGGGGACACCGGGGAGCTGTTTTTT CAISDQGDTGELFF
TRBJ1-2 TRBD1 TRBV10-3 once TGTGCCATCAGTGAGCCCTCGGACAGGGAAGATGCTGGCTACACCTTC CAISEPSDREDAGYTF
TRBJ2-3 TRBD1 TRBV5-1 - TGCGCCAGCAGCATCAGACAGGGAGCCACAGATACGCAGTATTTT CASSIRQGATDTQYF
TRBJ2-1 TRBD2 TRBV2 few TGTGCCAGCACAGAGGGGCTAGCGGGAGACTGGGGGTCTTATGAGCAGTTCTTC CASTEGLAGDWGSYEQFF
TRBJ2-2 TRBD2 TRBV7-8 - TGTGCCAGCAGCGGGAGACTAGCCAGTGGAACCGGGGAGCTGTTTTTT CASSGRLASGTGELFF
TRBJ2-1 - TRBV29-1 - TGCAGCGTTGGTCTCCAGGACAGCTACTACAATGAGCAGTTCTTC CSVGLQDSYYNEQFF
TRBJ2-5 - TRBV28 - TGTGCCAGCACCGCCCCAGGTGGAGAGACCCAGTACTTC CASTAPGGETQYF
TRBJ2-5 TRBD2 TRBV27 - TGTGCCAGCAGTTTTAGCGGGAGAAGCAGAGAGACCCAGTACTTC CASSFSGRSRETQYF
TRBJ2-7 TRBD2 TRBV19 - TGTGCCAGTAGTCCGGGACTAGCGGGCTACGAGCAGTACTTC CASSPGLAGYEQYF
TRBJ2-1 - TRBV10-3 - TGTGCCATCAGTGATGGCCTCCCCAATGAGCAGTTCTTC CAISDGLPNEQFF
TRBJ2-5 TRBD2 TRBV28 - TGTGCCAGCAGTTCCCCAGGGACTAGCGGGAGAAGGAAGCAAGAGACCCAGTACTTC CASSSPGTSGRRKQETQYF
TRBJ2-4 - TRBV5-4 - TGTGCCAGCAGCTTGCCGGGAAATCCAAGACAGTACTTC CASSLPGNPRQYF
TRBJ1-4 - TRBV30 - TGTGCCTGGAGAAAGGAGTATAATGAAAAACTGTTTTTT CAWRKEYNEKLFF
TRBJ2-1 TRBD2 TRBV5-6 - TGTGCCAGCAGCTCACCCGGGACTAGGGTCGGTGAGCAGTTCTTC CASSSPGTRVGEQFF
TRBJ2-1 TRBD2 TRBV5-6 - TGTGCCAGCAGCCGTGGGACTAGCGGGCCTAATGAGCAGTTCTTC CASSRGTSGPNEQFF
TRBJ1-6 TRBD1 TRBV6-5 once TGTGCCAGCAGTTACTCCGGACAGGGGAATTCACCCCTCCACTTT CASSYSGQGNSPLHF
TRBJ1-2 - TRBV13 - TGTGCCAGCAGCTTAGGCTACCTCAACTATGGCTACACCTTC CASSLGYLNYGYTF
TRBJ1-2 - TRBV5-1 - TGCGCCAGCAGCCCAGGGGCAGGGTATGGCTACACCTTC CASSPGAGYGYTF
TRBJ2-3 - TRBV7-8 - TGTGCCAGCAGGGTCGGAGGCACAGATACGCAGTATTTT CASRVGGTDTQYF
TRBJ2-1 TRBD1 TRBV6-5 - TGTGCCAGCAAGGTGTCAAACACAGGGGGAAAGTTCTTC CASKVSNTGGKFF
TRBJ1-4 - TRBV4-1 - TGCGCCAGCAGCCCCGCTGGAAGGGGTGAAAAACTGTTTTTT CASSPAGRGEKLFF
TRBJ1-3 - TRBV5-4 - TGTGCCAGCAGCTTGGGACTTGGAATAAGCTCTGGAAACACCATATATTTT CASSLGLGISSGNTIYF
TRBJ2-3 TRBD2 TRBV2 - TGTGCCAGCAGCTTAGCGGGAGGGCCCACAGATATGCAGTATTTT CASSLAGGPTDMQYF
TRBJ2-7 TRBD1 TRBV11-2 - TGTGCCAGCAGCACGGGACAGGGGAGGTACGAGCAGTACTTC CASSTGQGRYEQYF